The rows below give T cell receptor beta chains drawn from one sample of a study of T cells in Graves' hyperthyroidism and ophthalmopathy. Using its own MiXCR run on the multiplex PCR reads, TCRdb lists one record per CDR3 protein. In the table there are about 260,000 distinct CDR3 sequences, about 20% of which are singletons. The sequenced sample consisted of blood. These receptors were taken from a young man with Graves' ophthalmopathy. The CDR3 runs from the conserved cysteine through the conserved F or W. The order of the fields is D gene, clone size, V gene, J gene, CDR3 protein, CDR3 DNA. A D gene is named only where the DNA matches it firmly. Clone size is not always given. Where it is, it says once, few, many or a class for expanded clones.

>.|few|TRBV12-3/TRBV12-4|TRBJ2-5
CASSFPSRDPETQYF
TGTGCCAGCAGTTTTCCTTCCAGGGATCCAGAGACCCAGTACTTC
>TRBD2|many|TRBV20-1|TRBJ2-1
CSVDGLATDNEQFF
TGCAGTGTCGACGGACTAGCGACCGACAATGAGCAGTTCTTC
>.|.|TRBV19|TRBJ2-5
CASSKLVLQETQYF
TGTGCCAGTAGTAAGCTAGTCCTACAAGAGACCCAGTACTTC
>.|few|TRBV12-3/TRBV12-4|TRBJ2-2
CASSFTPQGNPPGELFF
TGTGCCAGCAGTTTTACCCCACAGGGAAATCCACCCGGGGAGCTGTTTTTT
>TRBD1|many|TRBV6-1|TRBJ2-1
CASSSGQLTYNEQFF
TGTGCCAGCAGTTCGGGACAGTTAACCTACAATGAGCAGTTCTTC
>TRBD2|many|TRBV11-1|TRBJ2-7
CASSSAGGPRDEQYF
TGTGCCAGCAGCTCAGCGGGGGGCCCTCGGGACGAGCAGTACTTC
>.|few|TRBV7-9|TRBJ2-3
CASSAGTTDTQYF
TGTGCCAGCAGCGCCGGGACTACAGATACGCAGTATTTT
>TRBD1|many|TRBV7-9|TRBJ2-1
CASTVAGQDNEQFF
TGTGCCAGCACGGTCGCGGGACAGGACAATGAGCAGTTCTTC
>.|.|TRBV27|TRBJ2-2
CATQGGTGELFF
TGTGCTACCCAGGGGGGCACCGGGGAGCTGTTTTTT
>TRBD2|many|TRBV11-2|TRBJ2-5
CASSLVFGDYRRGETQYF
TGTGCCAGCAGCTTAGTGTTCGGGGACTATCGGAGGGGAGAGACCCAGTACTTC
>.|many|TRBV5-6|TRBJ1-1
CASSLAPGGGTEAFF
TGTGCCAGCAGCTTGGCGCCGGGGGGAGGAACTGAAGCTTTCTTT
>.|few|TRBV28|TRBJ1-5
CASSLKVVNQPQHF
TGTGCCAGCAGTTTGAAAGTAGTGAATCAGCCCCAGCATTTT
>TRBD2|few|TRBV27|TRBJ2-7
CASSPALAGGPHHEQYF
TGTGCCAGCAGCCCGGCTCTAGCGGGAGGGCCACACCACGAGCAGTACTTC
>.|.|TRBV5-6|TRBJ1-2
CASRGDLGGYTF
TGTGCCAGCAGGGGGGACCTCGGGGGCTACACCTTC
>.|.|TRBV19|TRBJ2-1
CASSATRYEQFF
TGTGCCAGTAGTGCGACTAGGTATGAGCAGTTCTTC
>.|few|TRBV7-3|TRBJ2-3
CASSLSGGKADTQYF
TGTGCCAGCAGCTTATCTGGGGGCAAGGCAGATACGCAGTATTTT
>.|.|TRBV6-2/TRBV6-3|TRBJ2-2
CASSRQEYTGELFF
TGTGCCAGCAGTAGGCAGGAATACACCGGGGAGCTGTTTTTT
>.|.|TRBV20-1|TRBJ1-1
CSARREGGVMNTEAFF
TGCAGTGCTAGAAGGGAAGGGGGGGTTATGAACACTGAAGCTTTCTTT
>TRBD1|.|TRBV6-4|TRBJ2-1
CANLRYRGLKSHEQFF
TGTGCCAACCTTCGCTACAGGGGGCTGAAATCCCATGAGCAGTTCTTC
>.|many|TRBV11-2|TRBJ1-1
CASSLKTEAFF
TGTGCCAGCAGCTTAAAAACTGAAGCTTTCTTT